This TCR beta chain was sequenced in a study of PD-1 blockade in mismatch repair-deficient tumors. The overall study: Patients had approximately 11 mismatch repair-deficient cancer types and were previously treated and progressing. Study-wide results and caveats: After pembrolizumab, tumor-resident clones rose rapidly, then generally contracted before radiologic responses.

Measured with immunoSEQ multiplex PCR; TCRdb has only the in-frame clones, and not every one. The table records about 84,000 clones, roughly 80% of them present only once. The TCR-sequenced patients were a few responders to pembrolizumab. About this clone itself: The antigen remains undetermined.

Germline V gene data show CDR1 as SGHRS and CDR2 as YFSETQ. Trimming took 0 bases from V and 1 from J; bases not matched to a gene: 2. CDR3 length: 15 amino acids. The chain uses TRBV5-1 and TRBJ2-3; the match to TRBD2 covers 7 bases. The source material was peripheral blood, sampled 12 weeks after starting pembrolizumab. The source is an adult with mismatch repair-deficient cancer. The CDR3 sequence is CASSLDGGGTDTQYF. In nucleotides, the CDR3 is TGCGCCAGCAGCTTGGATGGGGGGGGCACAGATACGCAGTATTTT.